Each of the 22 T cell receptor beta chains below was sequenced from the same sample in a study of STAT5B mutations in CD4+ large granular lymphocyte leukemia (dated 2022 in TCRdb). The method behind the library was the immunoSEQ multiplex PCR assay. TCRdb holds this immuneACCESS table with in-frame rearrangements only. Some clones are missing; in checked studies, unresolved V genes explain under half, and the rest has no known cause. For this sample the table gives over 45,000 clones, of which under 80% were detected only once. The top ten clones comprise over 1.5% of the sample. Sample: CD4+ T cells from blood buffy coats. The receptors were sampled from a human donor in good health.

This rearrangement joins TRBV5-1 to TRBJ2-5; D unclear. Looked up from germline, CDR1 is SGHRS and CDR2 is YFSETQ. The CDR3 is 12 residues long. Trimming took 4 bases from V and 2 from J, leaving 6 bases between them. This CDR3 reads CASSPQQETQYF. The CDR3 region has the DNA TGCGCCAGCAGCCCTCAGCAAGAGACCCAGTACTTC.

The CDR3 region is CASSSGQGRTDTQYF. In DNA, the CDR3 is TGCGCCAGCAGCTCGGGACAGGGGCGCACAGATACGCAGTATTTT. The V gene is TRBV5-1, the J gene TRBJ2-3; 10 bases are shared with TRBD1. V lost 3 bases and J lost 1; bases outside the gene matches: 2. Germline CDR1 SGHRS, CDR2 YFSETQ. CDR3 size: 15 residues.

The chain joins TRBV2 to TRBJ2-2; D not resolved. The CDR3 contains 13 residues. CDR1 and CDR2 from the germline V gene are SNHLY and FYNNEI. V was trimmed by 8 bases and J by 2 bases, leaving 9 bases between them. In DNA form, the CDR3 reads TGTGCCAGCGAACAGCCTAACACCGGGGAGCTGTTTTTT. Translating it yields CASEQPNTGELFF.

V and J are TRBV5-1 and TRBJ2-1; D is unresolved. The CDR3 is made up of 12 amino acids. CDR1 is SGHRS and CDR2 is YFSETQ in the germline V gene. Trimming took 0 bases from V and 6 from J, leaving 4 bases between them. The CDR3 region has the DNA TGCGCCAGCAGCTTGGGGGTCAATGAGCAGTTCTTC. This sequence encodes CASSLGVNEQFF.

This rearrangement joins TRBV5-1 to TRBJ2-7; TRBD1 agrees at 8 bases. The J segment lost 6 bases and the V segment lost 4 bases, leaving 15 bases of the junction unmatched. CDR1 and CDR2 (germline): SGHRS, YFSETQ. This CDR3 is 16 amino acids long. CDR3 DNA sequence: TGCGCCAGCAGCAGCCACCGGGACAGGCAAGTCGGCGAGCAGTACTTC. This sequence encodes CASSSHRDRQVGEQYF. The whole variable domain, remainder taken from reference TRBV5-1 and TRBJ2-7, is KAGVTQTPRYLIKTRGQQVTLSCSPISGHRSVSWYQQTPGQGLQFLFEYFSETQRNKGNFPGRFSGRQFSNSRSEMNVSTLELGDSALYLCASSSHRDRQVGEQYFGPGTRLTVT.

The gene calls are TRBV7-9 and TRBJ1-2; 7 bases map to TRBD1. CDR3 length: 16 residues. CDR1 is SEHNR and CDR2 is FQNEAQ in the germline V gene (reference sequence). V trimming: 2 bases; J trimming: 7 bases; junction bases outside the gene matches: 13. This CDR3 reads CASSLILTGQGSGYTF. DNA of the CDR3: TGTGCCAGCAGCTTAATCTTGACAGGGCAGGGGTCTGGCTACACCTTC.

The rearrangement joins TRBV10-3 to TRBJ2-7; the D gene is possibly TRBD2 (5 bases). The CDR3 sequence is 13 residues long. Germline V CDR1 and CDR2: ENHRY, SYGVKD. Trimming took off 7 bases at V and 3 bases at J, with 13 bases between the two ends. The CDR3: CAITPGNGYEQYV. The CDR3 DNA reads as TGTGCCATCACCCCCGGGAATGGCTACGAGCAGTACGTC.

The chain combines TRBV5-4 with TRBJ1-1; weak D call: TRBD1 (6 bases). The germline V gene encodes CDR1 SGHNT and CDR2 YYREEE (reference sequence). V lost 7 bases and J lost 6, with 16 bases in between. The CDR3 length is 13 residues. CDR3 sequence (DNA): TGTGCCAGCGGACTGGGGGGCGCGGCTGAAGCTTTCTTT. It is translated as CASGLGGAAEAFF.

The chain links TRBV18 to TRBJ1-6; TRBD1 agrees at 9 bases. The CDR3 has 14 amino acids. V was clipped by 5 bases and J by 7 bases; unmatched bases: 3. Looked up from germline, CDR1 is KGHSH and CDR2 is LQKENI. CDR3 DNA sequence: TGTGCCAGCTCATCAGGGACAGGGAATTCACCCCTCCACTTT. It encodes CASSSGTGNSPLHF.

The rearrangement joins TRBV7-2 to TRBJ2-7; tentative D call: TRBD1 (5 bases). Deletions cut 1 base from V and 1 base from J, with 11 bases between. The CDR3 is made up of 15 amino acids. Germline CDR1 SGHTA, CDR2 FQGNSA. The CDR3 DNA reads TGTGCCAGCAGCTTAGGCATGGGGCAGTCCTACGAGCAGTACTTC. Its translation is CASSLGMGQSYEQYF.

The V gene is TRBV10-2, the J gene TRBJ1-3, with TRBD1 matching 7 bases. V dropped 9 bases and J dropped 0; count of bases not matched to a gene: 14. The CDR3 runs to 17 residues. Germline CDR1 is WSHSY and CDR2 is SAAADI. The CDR3: CASLPMAGGPSGNTIYF. The CDR3 DNA reads TGCGCCAGTTTACCCATGGCAGGGGGACCCTCTGGAAACACCATATATTTT.

The rearrangement uses TRBV5-1 and TRBJ2-7; D is ambiguous. The length of the CDR3 is 12 residues. Germline lookup yields CDR1 SGHRS and CDR2 YFSETQ. V was pared by 0 bases and J by 3 bases, with 4 bases between. For the CDR3, the DNA is TGCGCCAGCAGCTTGGACTTCTACGAGCAGTACTTC. This gives the protein CASSLDFYEQYF.

The chain recombines TRBV2 with TRBJ2-5, with unresolved D. Germline V gene lookup returns CDR1 SNHLY and CDR2 FYNNEI. The CDR3 consists of 13 residues. V was trimmed by 6 bases and J by 3 bases, leaving 11 bases between them. The CDR3 DNA is TGTGCCAGCAGAGTAGAACCTGAAGAGACCCAGTACTTC. As protein: CASRVEPEETQYF.

The J gene is TRBJ1-6, the V gene TRBV18; D unclear. The V end was cut by 4 bases, the J end by 0 bases, with 4 bases between. There are 14 residues in the CDR3. Germline-derived CDR1 and CDR2 are KGHSH and LQKENI. CDR3 residues: CASSQGSYNSPLHF. The CDR3 DNA sequence: TGTGCCAGCTCACAGGGCTCCTATAATTCACCCCTCCACTTT.

The chain employs TRBV5-1 and TRBJ2-1; D is possibly TRBD1 or TRBD2 (5 bases each). Looked up from germline, CDR1 is SGHRS and CDR2 is YFSETQ. The CDR3 runs to 13 residues. The V and J ends lost 4 bases and 5 bases respectively, with 10 bases between them. This CDR3 is CASSRGPDNEQFF. In DNA, the CDR3 is TGCGCCAGCAGCCGGGGACCCGACAATGAGCAGTTCTTC.

The chain joins TRBV18 to TRBJ2-7; 9 nucleotides line up with TRBD2. The CDR3 contains 18 residues. J was trimmed by 4 bases and V by 0 bases; bases with no gene match: 13. From germline, CDR1 is KGHSH and CDR2 LQKENI. This CDR3 is CASSPPLAGAGGSYEQYF. Written as DNA, the CDR3 is TGTGCCAGCTCACCACCGTTAGCGGGGGCCGGGGGCTCTTACGAGCAGTACTTC. Using reference TRBV18 and TRBJ2-7 for the parts outside the CDR3, the full variable domain is NAGVMQNPRHLVRRRGQEARLRCSPMKGHSHVYWYRQLPEEGLKFMVYLQKENIIDESGMPKERFSAEFPKEGPSILRIQQVVRGDSAAYFCASSPPLAGAGGSYEQYFGPGTRLTVT.

The chain couples TRBV6-6 to TRBJ1-1, with D unresolved. Trimming left V 4 bases short and J 5 bases short, with 11 bases between. The CDR3 is made up of 13 amino acids. The germline V gene encodes CDR1 MNHNY and CDR2 SVGAGI (reference sequence). The CDR3: CASSSEGVTEAFF. Written as DNA, the CDR3 is TGTGCCAGCAGTTCGGAGGGCGTAACTGAAGCTTTCTTT.

This clone turned up a few times. The J gene is TRBJ1-1, the V gene TRBV5-1; no definite D call. This CDR3 is 16 amino acids long. CDR1 is SGHRS, CDR2 YFSETQ, per germline. V lost 0 bases, J lost 0 bases, and 12 bases lay in between. CDR3 sequence reads: CASSLDQERMNTEAFF. DNA of the CDR3: TGCGCCAGCAGCTTGGATCAGGAAAGAATGAACACTGAAGCTTTCTTT.

Here the CDR3 DNA reads TGTGCCATCAGTCCAACCAGCGGGGAGGCGAACACCGGGGAGCTGTTTTTT. It specifies CAISPTSGEANTGELFF. This chain links TRBV10-3 with TRBJ2-2, with TRBD2 matching 7 bases. CDR1 ENHRY and CDR2 SYGVKD come from the germline V gene. With 5 bases clipped from V and 0 bases from J, the junction kept 9 bases outside the gene matches. This CDR3 region has 17 residues.

About this clone: The germline gene is not matched at one end of the junction; a read error may be the cause. The V call is TRBV7-7, the J call TRBJ2-3; D is unresolved. Germline loops: CDR1 SSHAT, CDR2 FNYEAQ (reference sequence). The CDR3 covers 15 residues. CDR3 sequence: CASSPQPVGTDTQYF. DNA for the CDR3: TGTGCTAGCAGCCCTCAGCCGGTGGGGACAGATACGCAGTATTTT.

The rearrangement joins TRBV7-9 to TRBJ2-3; 9 nucleotides agree with TRBD2. Germline V gives CDR1 SEHNR, CDR2 FQNEAQ (reference sequence). V trimming: 8 bases; J trimming: 5 bases; junction bases outside the gene matches: 5. CDR3 length equals 13 residues. CDR3 nucleotide sequence: TGTGCCAGCGGAGCGGGGGGCCTAGATACGCAGTATTTT. Its protein is CASGAGGLDTQYF.

The chain carries TRBV5-1 and TRBJ2-1, with 7 bases lining up with TRBD1. V gave up 4 bases and J gave up 10 bases; unmatched junction bases: 8. Germline-derived CDR1 and CDR2 are SGHRS and YFSETQ. The CDR3 consists of 13 residues. The DNA for the CDR3 is TGCGCCAGCAGCAGCCCGACAGGGCGGGAGCAGTTCTTC. It codes for CASSSPTGREQFF.